The sample holds a few counts of the clone carrying this T cell receptor beta chain. The sample originates from a study of blood T cell repertoires in COVID-19. Across the whole study: Material from acute and convalescent COVID-19 was sourced from the United States, Italy and Spain. T cells, B-cell-depleted T cells, or PBMCs provided the cDNA or gDNA that served as material.

The V segment lost 6 bases and the J segment 0 bases; nucleotides outside the gene matches: 2. Germline lookup yields CDR1 SQVTM and CDR2 ANQGSEA. This CDR3 has 13 residues. Original methodology: Estimation of nucleated cell counts was performed using reference gene primer amplification. The protocol was immunoSEQ multiplex PCR, while the TCRdb copy is restricted to in-frame clones and leaves out a portion. V and J calls and clone size are copied from that table; D and trimming were computed from the DNA. The sample includes about 330,000 clones, roughly 90% seen only once; the top ten take roughly 4%.

The source of this sequence is a woman aged 45-60 years with active or convalescent COVID-19. V gene TRBV29-1 combines with J gene TRBJ1-1; 9 positions match TRBD1. Source material: peripheral blood. The CDR3 spells CSVRQGVNTEAFF. The DNA for the CDR3 is TGCAGCGTCAGACAGGGGGTGAACACTGAAGCTTTCTTT.